This passage covers 29 T cell receptor beta chains from one sample sequenced in a study of blood T cell repertoires in COVID-19. The repertoire was sequenced with immunoSEQ multiplex PCR; TCRdb's copy has only in-frame clones and lacks some. The sample lists 180,000 or so clones, around four fifths occurring once. Material: peripheral blood. The receptors shown here come from a man between 35 and 55 years old who had recovered from COVID-19.

This clone was recorded once. This rearrangement joins TRBV11-2 to TRBJ1-1, with no clear D. The CDR3 is 13 residues long. Trimming shortened V by 3 bases and J by 6 bases, and 11 bases separated the two germline ends. Per the germline V gene, CDR1 is SGHAT and CDR2 is FQNNGV. The CDR3 nucleotides are TGTGCCAGCAGCTTGGGCAACCCCCCTGAAGCTTTCTTT. Its translation is CASSLGNPPEAFF.

In this sample, this clone turned up once. V and J are TRBV6-5 and TRBJ1-3; a possible D gene is TRBD1 (6 bases). The germline gives CDR1 MNHEY, CDR2 SVGAGI. The CDR3 runs to 13 residues. V was cut by 5 bases and J by 4 bases, with 9 bases left in between. The CDR3 DNA is TGTGCCAGCAGTAGACAGGCCGGAAACACCATATATTTT. Protein: CASSRQAGNTIYF.

V is TRBV9 and J is TRBJ2-2; D might be TRBD2 (5 bases). Germline-derived CDR1 and CDR2 are SGDLS and YYNGEE. V was cut by 2 bases and J by 5 bases, with 7 bases left in between. This CDR3 spans 13 amino acids. The CDR3 DNA reads TGTGCCAGCAGCGTTTTAGCGACCGGGGAGCTGTTTTTT. It is translated as CASSVLATGELFF.

In its sample, this clone was seen a few times. The CDR3 sequence is CASSVDRGSQQRQYF. CDR3 DNA: TGTGCCAGTAGTGTGGACAGGGGGTCGCAGCAACGGCAGTACTTC. This chain connects TRBV19 to TRBJ2-7; TRBD1 aligns across 10 bases. Germline CDR1 reads LNHDA; CDR2 reads SQIVND (reference sequence). There are 15 residues in the CDR3. V was pared by 5 bases and J by 9 bases, with 13 bases of the junction left unmatched.

This chain joins TRBV28 and TRBJ2-5; 8 positions match TRBD2. CDR3 length: 15 residues. CDR1 MDHEN and CDR2 SYDVKM come from the germline V gene. The trim removed 8 bases at V and 0 bases at J, leaving 8 bases unmatched. In DNA form, the CDR3 reads TGTGCCAGCGTGGGGGTAGCGGGGAACCAAGAGACCCAGTACTTC. This translates into CASVGVAGNQETQYF.

The CDR3 is CASRKQGNQPQHF. CDR3 DNA: TGTGCCAGCAGGAAACAGGGGAATCAGCCCCAGCATTTT. V is TRBV6-5 and J is TRBJ1-5; 7 bases match TRBD1. V gave up 6 bases and J gave up 4 bases; unmatched junction bases: 3. The CDR3 loop spans 13 amino acids. Germline values: CDR1 MNHEY, CDR2 SVGAGI.

This chain connects TRBV9 to TRBJ2-5; 9 bases map to TRBD2. V lost 1 base to trimming and J lost 4 bases; unmatched junction nucleotides: 8. The CDR3 consists of 16 residues. Germline loops: CDR1 SGDLS, CDR2 YYNGEE. CDR3 nucleotides: TGTGCCAGCAGCGTAAGTTCTAGCGGGAAGGGAGAGACCCAGTACTTC. As protein: CASSVSSSGKGETQYF. The variable domain in full, with the rest retrieved from reference TRBV9 and TRBJ2-5, is DSGVTQTPKHLITATGQRVTLRCSPRSGDLSVYWYQQSLDQGLQFLIQYYNGEERAKGNILERFSAQQFPDLHSELNLSSLELGDSALYFCASSVSSSGKGETQYFGPGTRLLVL.

This sequence joins TRBV6-5 and TRBJ2-7; 7 bases fit TRBD1. Germline-derived CDR1 and CDR2 are MNHEY and SVGAGI. With V trimmed by 4 bases and J by 5 bases, 14 bases remained unmatched. CDR3 length: 16 amino acids. This CDR3 reads CASSSHVTGLVHEQYF. The CDR3 nucleotides are TGTGCCAGCAGTTCTCACGTGACAGGGTTGGTCCACGAGCAGTACTTC.

The chain joins TRBV3-1 (or the pseudogene TRBV3-2) to TRBJ2-1; 8 bases fit TRBD2. The length of the CDR3 is 17 residues. V was pared by 5 bases and J by 0 bases, with 9 bases of the junction left unmatched. The germline V gene encodes CDR1 LGHDT and CDR2 YNNKEL (reference sequence). CDR3 residues: CASSDLKRGHSYNEQFF. Written as DNA, the CDR3 is TGTGCCAGCAGCGACCTCAAGCGGGGGCACTCCTACAATGAGCAGTTCTTC.

The gene calls are TRBV7-2 and TRBJ1-5; possibly TRBD1 for D (6 bases). The germline CDR1 and CDR2 sequences are SGHTA and FQGNSA. Trimming cost V 5 bases and J 6 bases, with 11 bases left between them. The CDR3 is made up of 13 amino acids. CDR3 in DNA: TGTGCCAGCAGCGGAACAGGGATTCAGCCCCAGCATTTT. Translated, it gives CASSGTGIQPQHF.

The chain uses TRBV5-6 and TRBJ2-3; possibly TRBD1 for D (5 bases). CDR1 SGHDT and CDR2 YYEEEE come from the germline V gene. The CDR3 sequence is 14 residues long. Trimming stripped 0 bases from V and 5 bases from J, with 10 bases between. The CDR3, as DNA: TGTGCCAGCAGCTTGGTCGGCAGGGAAGATACGCAGTATTTT. Its protein product is CASSLVGREDTQYF.

The chain employs TRBV19 and TRBJ2-1; TRBD2 matches 7 bases. After removal of 2 bases from V and 4 bases from J, the junction contained 5 bases not matched to a gene. The CDR3 covers 15 residues. The germline V gene has CDR1 LNHDA and CDR2 SQIVND (reference sequence). The CDR3 here is CASSIQSGVYNEQFF. For the CDR3, the DNA is TGTGCCAGTAGTATACAAAGCGGGGTATACAATGAGCAGTTCTTC.

The count of this clone is one. V is TRBV15 and J is TRBJ1-4; D might be TRBD1 (5 bases). Germline V gives CDR1 LNHNV, CDR2 YYDKDF (reference sequence). This CDR3 comprises 18 residues. Trimming removed 0 bases at V and 0 bases at J, with 14 bases between. This CDR3 reads CATSRDFAAGATNEKLFF. CDR3 bases: TGTGCCACCAGCAGAGATTTCGCCGCGGGGGCAACTAATGAAAAACTGTTTTTT.

This clone has a single count. The chain recombines TRBV7-3 with TRBJ1-1; no clear D. This CDR3 has 13 amino acids. V lost 5 bases, J lost 4 bases, and 11 bases lay in between. Germline loops: CDR1 SGHTA, CDR2 FQGTGA. CDR3 protein: CASSRSHSTEAFF. The CDR3 DNA reads TGTGCCAGCAGCCGTTCACACAGCACTGAAGCTTTCTTT.

This clone has only one observation. This chain connects TRBV7-8 to TRBJ1-1; TRBD1 might be the D (6 bases). Germline CDR1 is SGHVS and CDR2 is FQNEAQ. V lost 5 bases, J lost 0 bases, and 16 bases lay in between. The CDR3 is made up of 16 amino acids. The CDR3 bases are TGTGCCAGCAGCCCCCGGGCAGGGGATTTGAACACTGAAGCTTTCTTT. Protein sequence: CASSPRAGDLNTEAFF.

This clone showed up just a few times. The chain couples TRBV6-5 to TRBJ1-2; 9 nucleotides agree with TRBD1. This CDR3 contains 15 residues. Trimming took 4 bases from V and 7 from J; bases not matched to a gene: 10. In germline, CDR1 is MNHEY, CDR2 SVGAGI. Here the CDR3 reads CASSSPTGGFVGYTF. The DNA of the CDR3 is TGTGCCAGCAGTTCCCCGACAGGGGGTTTTGTTGGCTACACCTTC.

The chain couples TRBV7-2 to TRBJ1-4; the match to TRBD1 covers 9 bases. The junction had 6 bases not matched to a gene; V was cut back by 5 bases and J by 8 bases. Germline CDR1 SGHTA, CDR2 FQGNSA. CDR3 size: 14 residues. This CDR3 reads CASSPWTGVEKLFF. The CDR3 bases are TGTGCCAGCAGCCCTTGGACAGGGGTCGAAAAACTGTTTTTT.

With regard to this clone: Different DNA sequences within this sample yield the same CDR3. The chain recombines TRBV11-3 with TRBJ2-3, with 9 bases identical to TRBD2. The CDR3 extends over 15 amino acids. The V gene's germline CDR1 is SGHNT and CDR2 YENEEA. Unmatched junction bases numbered 0, after V lost 1 base and J lost 1 base. CDR3 DNA sequence: TGTGCCAGCAGCTTAGGGACTAGCGGCACAGATACGCAGTATTTT. Protein product: CASSLGTSGTDTQYF.

This rearrangement joins TRBV19 to TRBJ2-7; possible D gene TRBD2, 6 bases. Germline CDR1 LNHDA, CDR2 SQIVND (reference sequence). The CDR3 contains 14 residues. Trimming removed 8 bases from V and 0 bases from J, with 14 bases in between. The CDR3 sequence: CASQIAVSSYEQYF. CDR3 nucleotide sequence: TGTGCCAGTCAGATAGCGGTTAGCTCCTACGAGCAGTACTTC.

The chain couples TRBV5-6 to TRBJ1-2, with D possibly being TRBD1 (5 bases). There are 15 residues in the CDR3. Trimming shortened V by 1 base and J by 8 bases, and 18 bases separated the two germline ends. CDR1 is SGHDT, CDR2 YYEEEE, per germline. CDR3 DNA: TGTGCCAGCAGCTTGTATATGGTGGGGCCTTCGGGCTACACCTTC. It specifies CASSLYMVGPSGYTF.

Regarding this clone: At one end, the junction sequence differs from germline, possibly due to a read error. The chain combines TRBV7-2 with TRBJ2-7, with D tentatively TRBD1 (5 bases). This CDR3 spans 14 amino acids. CDR1 is SGHTA, CDR2 FQGNSA, per germline. CDR3 loop: CASNTGYTTYGQYF. The DNA of the CDR3 is TGTGCCAGCAACACAGGCTACACCACCTACGGGCAGTACTTC.

The chain carries TRBV6-5 and TRBJ1-2; TRBD1 matches at 10 bases. The CDR3 has 14 amino acids. V was clipped by 2 bases and J by 8 bases; unmatched bases: 5. CDR1 and CDR2 from the germline V gene are MNHEY and SVGAGI. CDR3 in DNA: TGTGCCAGCAGTTACGGGACAGGGGTCGGAGGCTACACCTTC. Encoded protein: CASSYGTGVGGYTF.

The chain employs TRBV30 and TRBJ2-1; possibly TRBD2 for D (6 bases). The CDR3 loop spans 14 amino acids. The V and J ends lost 7 bases and 6 bases respectively, with 19 bases between them. Germline lookup yields CDR1 GTSNPN and CDR2 SVGIG (reference sequence). The CDR3 here is CAFKGLQLSNEQFF. The CDR3, as DNA: TGTGCCTTTAAGGGACTCCAGTTGTCCAATGAGCAGTTCTTC.

The J gene is TRBJ2-3, the V gene TRBV7-6; D not certain. Trimming stripped 5 bases from V and 0 bases from J, with 9 bases between. This CDR3 is built from 14 residues. Germline V lookup: CDR1 SGHVS, CDR2 FNYEAQ. Here the CDR3 reads CASSVMASTDTQYF. The DNA for the CDR3 is TGTGCCAGCAGCGTCATGGCTAGCACAGATACGCAGTATTTT.

V usage is TRBV7-8 and J usage is TRBJ2-7, with 8 bases lining up with TRBD1. Germline values: CDR1 SGHVS, CDR2 FQNEAQ. V gave up 5 bases and J gave up 3 bases; unmatched junction bases: 12. The CDR3 runs 16 residues. The CDR3 loop is CASSQPHNRGYYEQYF. Here the CDR3 DNA reads TGTGCCAGCAGCCAACCCCATAACAGGGGGTACTACGAGCAGTACTTC.

This clone was observed once. The rearrangement uses TRBV2 and TRBJ2-6, with D possibly TRBD1 on 5 matching bases. The CDR3 is made up of 15 amino acids. V lost 7 bases to trimming and J lost 0 bases, with 10 bases between them. CDR1 SNHLY and CDR2 FYNNEI come from the germline V gene. CDR3 sequence reads: CASIPGFSGANVLTF. The CDR3 nucleotides read TGTGCCAGCATTCCAGGGTTCTCTGGGGCCAACGTCCTGACTTTC.

The V and J genes are TRBV18 and TRBJ2-5, with TRBD2 identical over 7 bases. The CDR3 totals 16 residues. V gave up 3 bases and J gave up 1 base; unmatched junction bases: 8. Germline CDR1 and CDR2: KGHSH and LQKENI. Here the CDR3 reads CASSPAGVGSQETQYF. CDR3 nucleotides: TGTGCCAGCTCACCCGCGGGAGTGGGGTCCCAAGAGACCCAGTACTTC. The whole variable domain, filled in from reference TRBV18 and TRBJ2-5, reads NAGVMQNPRHLVRRRGQEARLRCSPMKGHSHVYWYRQLPEEGLKFMVYLQKENIIDESGMPKERFSAEFPKEGPSILRIQQVVRGDSAAYFCASSPAGVGSQETQYFGPGTRLLVL.

The chain has TRBV4-1 and TRBJ2-2, with D possibly TRBD1 on 6 matching bases. This CDR3 has 16 residues. Looked up from germline, CDR1 is MGHRA and CDR2 is YSYEKL. V dropped 1 base and J dropped 0 bases, with 9 bases sitting between them. The CDR3 region is CASSQAQGPNTGELFF. The DNA of the CDR3 is TGCGCCAGCAGCCAAGCCCAGGGGCCGAACACCGGGGAGCTGTTTTTT.

The chain recombines TRBV28 with TRBJ2-7; tentative D call: TRBD1 (6 bases). The CDR3 is 12 residues long. The germline gives CDR1 MDHEN, CDR2 SYDVKM. Trimming cost V 4 bases and J 6 bases, with 10 bases left between them. This chain's CDR3 is CASSSNRVEQYF. DNA of the CDR3: TGTGCCAGCAGTTCGAACAGGGTCGAGCAGTACTTC.